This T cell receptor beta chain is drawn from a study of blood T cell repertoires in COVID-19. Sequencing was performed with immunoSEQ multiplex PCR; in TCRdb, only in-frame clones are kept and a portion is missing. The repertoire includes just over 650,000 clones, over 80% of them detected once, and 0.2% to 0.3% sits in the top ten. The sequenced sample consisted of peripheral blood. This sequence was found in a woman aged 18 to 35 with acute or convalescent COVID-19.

The CDR3 here is CASSLVEGQGGETQYF. For the CDR3, the DNA is TGTGCCAGCAGCTTAGTTGAGGGACAGGGGGGGGAGACCCAGTACTTC. V usage is TRBV7-8 and J usage is TRBJ2-5; 11 nucleotides agree with TRBD1. V shed 1 base and J 5 bases; nucleotides not matched to a gene: 6. CDR3 size: 16 residues. Germline values: CDR1 SGHVS, CDR2 FQNEAQ.